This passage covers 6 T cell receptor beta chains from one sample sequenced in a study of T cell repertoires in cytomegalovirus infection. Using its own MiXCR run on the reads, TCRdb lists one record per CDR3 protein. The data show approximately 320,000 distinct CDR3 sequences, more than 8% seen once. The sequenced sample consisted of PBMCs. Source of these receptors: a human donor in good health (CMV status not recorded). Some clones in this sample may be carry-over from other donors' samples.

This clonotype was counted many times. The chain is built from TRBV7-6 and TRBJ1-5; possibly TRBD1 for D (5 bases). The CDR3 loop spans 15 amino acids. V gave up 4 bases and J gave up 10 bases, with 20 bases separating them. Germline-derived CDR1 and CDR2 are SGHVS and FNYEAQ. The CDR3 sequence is CASSSGTAADRPQHF. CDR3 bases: TGTGCCAGCAGCTCCGGGACGGCCGCCGATCGACCCCAGCATTTT.

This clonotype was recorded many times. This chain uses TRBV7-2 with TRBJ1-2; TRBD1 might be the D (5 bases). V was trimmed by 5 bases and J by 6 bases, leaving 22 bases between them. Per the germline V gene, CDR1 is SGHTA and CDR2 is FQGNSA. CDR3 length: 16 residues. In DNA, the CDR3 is TGTGCCAGCAGCCAAAGGGGCTCCGGGACGGGGGATGGCTACACCTTC. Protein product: CASSQRGSGTGDGYTF.

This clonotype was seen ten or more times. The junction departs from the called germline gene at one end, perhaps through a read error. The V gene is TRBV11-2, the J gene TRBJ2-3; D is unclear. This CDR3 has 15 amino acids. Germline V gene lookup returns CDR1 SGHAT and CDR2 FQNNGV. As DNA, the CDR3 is TGTGCCAGCAGCCTCGACGGCAAATTCACAGATGCGCAGTATTTT. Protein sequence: CASSLDGKFTDAQYF.

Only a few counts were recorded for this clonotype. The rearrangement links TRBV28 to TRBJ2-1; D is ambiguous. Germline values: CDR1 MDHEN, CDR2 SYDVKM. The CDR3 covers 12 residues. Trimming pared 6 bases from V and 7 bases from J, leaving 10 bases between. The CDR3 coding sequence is TGTGCCAGCAGCCTCTTCGAAAATGAGCAGTTCTTC. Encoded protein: CASSLFENEQFF.

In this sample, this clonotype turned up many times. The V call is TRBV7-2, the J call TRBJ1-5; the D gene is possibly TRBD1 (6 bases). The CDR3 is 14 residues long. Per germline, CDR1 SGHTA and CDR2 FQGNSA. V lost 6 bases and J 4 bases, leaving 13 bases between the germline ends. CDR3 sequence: CASSGAGVNQPQHF. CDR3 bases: TGTGCCAGCAGTGGGGCAGGGGTGAATCAGCCCCAGCATTTT.

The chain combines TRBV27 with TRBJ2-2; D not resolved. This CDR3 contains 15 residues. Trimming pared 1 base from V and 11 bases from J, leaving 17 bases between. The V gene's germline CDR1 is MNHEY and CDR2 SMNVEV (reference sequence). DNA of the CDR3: TGTGCCAGCAGTTTATGGGGTGGCCTCAGGCTCGAGCTGTTTTTT. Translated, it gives CASSLWGGLRLELFF.